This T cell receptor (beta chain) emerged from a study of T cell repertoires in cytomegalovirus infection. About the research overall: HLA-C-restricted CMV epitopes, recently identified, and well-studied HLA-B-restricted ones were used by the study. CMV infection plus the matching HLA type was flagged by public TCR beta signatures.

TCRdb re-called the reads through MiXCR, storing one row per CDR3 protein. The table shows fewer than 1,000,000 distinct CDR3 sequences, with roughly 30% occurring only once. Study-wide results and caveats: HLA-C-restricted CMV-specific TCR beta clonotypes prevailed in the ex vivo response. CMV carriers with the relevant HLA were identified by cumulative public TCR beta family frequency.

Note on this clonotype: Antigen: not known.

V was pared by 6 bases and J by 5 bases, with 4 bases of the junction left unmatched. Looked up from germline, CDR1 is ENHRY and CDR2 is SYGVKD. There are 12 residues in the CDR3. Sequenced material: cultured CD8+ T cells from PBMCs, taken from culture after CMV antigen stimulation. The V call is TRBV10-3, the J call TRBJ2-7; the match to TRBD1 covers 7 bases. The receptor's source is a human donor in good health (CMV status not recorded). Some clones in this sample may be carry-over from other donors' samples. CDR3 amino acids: CAIRTGNNEQYF. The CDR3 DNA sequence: TGTGCCATCAGGACAGGGAATAACGAGCAGTACTTC.